One and the same sample provided the 20 T cell receptor beta chains below, sequenced in a study of blood T cells in healthy people across ages. It was with a sample-barcoded 5' primer and a J-beta primer mix that a second PCR of about 6 to 12 cycles was run. TCRdb passed the 5' RACE reads through MiXCR, listing each CDR3 protein once. The sample consists of some 920,000 distinct CDR3 sequences, roughly half of them appearing once. The specimen was blood. These receptors originate from a woman aged 55 to 70 in good health.

V usage is TRBV20-1 and J usage is TRBJ1-5; TRBD1 aligns across 8 bases. V lost 2 bases to trimming and J lost 6 bases; unmatched junction nucleotides: 6. Germline assignment: CDR1 DFQATT and CDR2 SNEGSKA (reference sequence). The CDR3 has 14 amino acids. The CDR3 region has the DNA TGCAGTGCTAGACAGGGGGCTGCGGCTCAGCCCCAGCATTTT. Translation: CSARQGAAAQPQHF.

The chain has TRBV7-2 and TRBJ1-5; D is undetermined. Germline CDR1 SGHTA, CDR2 FQGNSA. The CDR3 loop spans 13 amino acids. V lost 2 bases and J 6 bases, leaving 8 bases between the germline ends. CDR3 amino acids: CASSLNPGQPQHF. The CDR3 DNA reads TGTGCCAGCAGCTTAAACCCGGGTCAGCCCCAGCATTTT.

This clonotype was counted at least ten times. V usage is TRBV4-1 and J usage is TRBJ1-6; D is ambiguous. Trimming took 8 bases from V and 2 from J, leaving 10 bases between them. The germline V gene has CDR1 MGHRA and CDR2 YSYEKL. This CDR3 is built from 14 residues. For the CDR3, the DNA is TGCGCCAGCGGGGTAGGGACCTATAATTCACCCCTCCACTTT. It translates to CASGVGTYNSPLHF.

The chain employs TRBV7-9 and TRBJ2-7; D ambiguous. CDR1 is SEHNR and CDR2 is FQNEAQ in the germline V gene (reference sequence). V was shortened by 5 bases and J by 0 bases, with 11 bases between the two germline ends. This CDR3 has 14 amino acids. The CDR3 nucleotides are TGTGCCAGCAGCCCCGGCGGCCGCTCCTACGAGCAGTACTTC. This codes for CASSPGGRSYEQYF.

CDR3 coding DNA: TGTGCCAGCAGCTTAATGGGCAGAATCTCTGGGGCCAACGTCCTGACTTTC. Translating gives CASSLMGRISGANVLTF. This chain connects TRBV7-3 to TRBJ2-6; D gene uncertain. This CDR3 has 17 residues. Germline lookup yields CDR1 SGHTA and CDR2 FQGTGA. V lost 1 base, J lost 0 bases, and 10 bases lay in between.

The genes are TRBV29-1 and TRBJ2-1, with D perhaps matching TRBD1 (5 bases). The ends were cut back, 3 bases at V and 6 bases at J, with 12 bases in the middle. Germline V gene sequence: CDR1 SQVTM, CDR2 ANQGSEA. This CDR3 comprises 13 residues. CDR3 sequence (DNA): TGCAGCGTTGAGGTCCAGGGCGTCAATGAGCAGTTCTTC. It specifies CSVEVQGVNEQFF.

The chain carries TRBV3-1 and TRBJ2-7, with 9 bases fitting TRBD1. The CDR3 covers 14 residues. Germline V lookup: CDR1 LGHDT, CDR2 YNNKEL (reference sequence). J was trimmed by 10 bases and V by 3 bases; bases with no gene match: 10. The CDR3 is CASSQATGQGVQYF. In DNA form, the CDR3 reads TGTGCCAGCAGCCAGGCAACGGGACAGGGAGTACAGTACTTC.

The J gene is TRBJ1-1, the V gene TRBV2; D gene ambiguous. CDR1 SNHLY and CDR2 FYNNEI come from the germline V gene. Trimming cost V 2 bases and J 1 base, with 8 bases left between them. This CDR3 has 14 residues. In DNA form, the CDR3 reads TGTGCCAGCAGTGAACTACTTTCGAACACTGAAGCTTTCTTT. Translating it yields CASSELLSNTEAFF.

The chain recombines TRBV29-1 with TRBJ2-4; 7 bases are shared with TRBD1. The CDR3 sequence is 19 residues long. The V and J ends lost 2 bases and 1 base, in that order; junction bases with no gene match: 17. CDR1 and CDR2 from the germline V gene are SQVTM and ANQGSEA. In DNA form, the CDR3 reads TGCAGCGTTGAATTTGATCGGTTTGGCCTCAGGGGGGCCAAAAACATTCAGTACTTC. Protein sequence: CSVEFDRFGLRGAKNIQYF.

The CDR3 here is CASSLQTGVVDTQYF. The DNA for the CDR3 is TGTGCCAGCAGCTTACAGACGGGGGTGGTAGATACGCAGTATTTT. The chain is built from TRBV7-2 and TRBJ2-3; a possible D gene is TRBD2 (6 bases). CDR3 length: 15 residues. V shed 2 bases and J shed 5 bases, with 14 bases lying between them. CDR1 and CDR2 (germline): SGHTA, FQGNSA.

The V gene is TRBV4-1, the J gene TRBJ1-5; weak D call: TRBD1 (6 bases). Looked up from germline, CDR1 is MGHRA and CDR2 is YSYEKL. This CDR3 comprises 19 residues. V lost 0 bases, J lost 4 bases, and 22 bases lay in between. This CDR3 is CASSQDPTILDRQNQPQHF. CDR3 bases: TGCGCCAGCAGCCAAGACCCGACCATTTTGGACAGACAAAATCAGCCCCAGCATTTT.

The chain recombines TRBV5-6 with TRBJ2-2; a weak D match, TRBD1 (5 bases). The CDR3 consists of 15 residues. CDR1 is SGHDT and CDR2 is YYEEEE in the germline V gene. V was cut by 4 bases and J by 2 bases, with 12 bases left in between. The CDR3 sequence: CASSRQRLNTGELFF. CDR3 in DNA: TGTGCCAGCAGCCGACAGCGCCTAAACACCGGGGAGCTGTTTTTT.

The V gene is TRBV6-5, the J gene TRBJ2-7; 14 positions match TRBD2. The CDR3 consists of 16 residues. V lost 4 bases and J lost 4; bases outside the gene matches: 6. Looked up from germline, CDR1 is MNHEY and CDR2 is SVGAGI. DNA of the CDR3: TGTGCCAGCAGTTTAGGGACTAGCGGGAGCCAGTACGAGCAGTACTTC. Translating it yields CASSLGTSGSQYEQYF.

This CDR3 is CSARDGASGSFPHTDTQYF. The DNA for the CDR3 is TGCAGTGCTAGAGATGGGGCTAGCGGGAGTTTTCCCCACACAGATACGCAGTATTTT. The V call is TRBV20-1, the J call TRBJ2-3, with TRBD2 identical over 10 bases. Trimming at V came to 0 bases and at J to 2 bases, leaving 14 bases not matched to a gene. Germline V gene data show CDR1 as DFQATT and CDR2 as SNEGSKA (reference sequence). The CDR3 sequence is 19 residues long.

This clonotype has only a few counts. The genes are TRBV28 and TRBJ2-1; D may be TRBD1 (5 bases). The V end was cut by 6 bases, the J end by 3 bases, with 12 bases between. The germline V gene encodes CDR1 MDHEN and CDR2 SYDVKM. This CDR3 is built from 14 residues. DNA for the CDR3: TGTGCCAGCAGAACTCCGGACAACTACAATGAGCAGTTCTTC. This gives the protein CASRTPDNYNEQFF.

The chain links TRBV29-1 to TRBJ2-1; 8 bases agree with TRBD2. CDR3 length: 15 residues. The trim removed 6 bases at V and 3 bases at J, leaving 10 bases unmatched. Germline lookup yields CDR1 SQVTM and CDR2 ANQGSEA. CDR3 sequence: CSVGVFSGNYNEQFF. The CDR3, as DNA: TGCAGCGTGGGGGTTTTTAGCGGGAACTACAATGAGCAGTTCTTC.

The chain links TRBV7-8 to TRBJ2-5; D is ambiguous. CDR1 and CDR2 (germline): SGHVS, FQNEAQ. The CDR3 is 15 amino acids. Trimming stripped 5 bases from V and 5 bases from J, with 18 bases between. Here the CDR3 reads CASSQNGLSEETQYF. The CDR3 region has the DNA TGTGCCAGCAGCCAAAACGGGCTGTCGGAGGAGACCCAGTACTTC.

The chain is built from TRBV2 and TRBJ2-5; TRBD1 or TRBD2 may be the D gene (5 bases each). The J call may be incorrect, as the DNA end agrees better with TRBJ2-7. There are 11 residues in the CDR3. Per germline, CDR1 SNHLY and CDR2 FYNNEI. The CDR3 DNA follows: TGTGCCACCTTTGGGGGTTACGAGCAGTACTTC. It specifies CATFGGYEQYF.

The chain carries TRBV14 and TRBJ1-6; D ambiguous. There are 12 residues in the CDR3. Trimming took 0 bases from V and 10 from J, leaving 4 bases between them. Germline CDR1 is SGHDN and CDR2 is FVKESK. The CDR3 nucleotides read TGTGCCAGCAGCCAAGAATTGTCACCCCTCCACTTT. Its protein is CASSQELSPLHF. Together with reference TRBV14 and TRBJ1-6, the CDR3 gives the full variable domain: EAGVTQFPSHSVIEKGQTVTLRCDPISGHDNLYWYRRVMGKEIKFLLHFVKESKQDESGMPNNRFLAERTGGTYSTLKVQPAELEDSGVYFCASSQELSPLHFGNGTRLTVT.

This clonotype came up a few times. This chain links TRBV29-1 with TRBJ1-2, with TRBD1 as a possible D gene (5 bases). The CDR3 runs to 9 residues. V dropped 6 bases and J dropped 8 bases, with 7 bases sitting between them. Germline CDR1 reads SQVTM; CDR2 reads ANQGSEA. The CDR3 coding sequence is TGCAGCGTGACAGAGGGCTACACCTTC. This encodes CSVTEGYTF.